This T cell receptor (beta chain) was sequenced for a study of lymphopenia after photon versus proton radiotherapy. Notes on the study in general: After lymphocyte nadir, photon-treated repertoires showed oligoclonal expansion, especially CD8+ Temra.

About this clone itself: Antigen specificity is unknown.

Sequencing was performed with immunoSEQ multiplex PCR; in TCRdb, only in-frame clones are kept and a portion is missing. Of 25,000 to 35,000 clones in the sample, around 94% were seen once. The CDR3 is 19 amino acids. Per germline, CDR1 SGHTA and CDR2 FQGNSA. The germline V and J ends were trimmed by 5 bases and 2 bases, with 25 bases remaining between them. The specimen was peripheral blood, collected from a patient treated with photon-based radiotherapy. This TCR was recovered from a woman aged 45-65 years with cholangiocarcinoma. The gene calls are TRBV7-2 and TRBJ1-5, with D possibly TRBD1 on 5 matching bases. As DNA, the CDR3 is TGTGCCAGCAGCACGAACCTCAGGGCCGTCGGAGGTGGCAATCAGCCCCAGCATTTT. It codes for CASSTNLRAVGGGNQPQHF.